The 14 T cell receptor beta chains below were found in one sample sequenced in a study of blood T cells in healthy people across ages. PCR was performed a second time for roughly 7 to 11 cycles using a sample-barcoded 5' primer and a J-beta primer mix. TCRdb passed the 5' RACE reads through MiXCR, listing each CDR3 protein once. The table shows around 500,000 distinct CDR3 sequences, with around 50% occurring only once. Sequenced: blood. The receptors shown here come from a man aged 80 or over in good health.

The J gene is TRBJ1-5, the V gene TRBV15; tentatively, D is TRBD1 (5 bases). The germline gives CDR1 LNHNV, CDR2 YYDKDF (reference sequence). The CDR3 runs to 13 residues. Trimming removed 6 bases from V and 10 bases from J, with 16 bases in between. The CDR3 reads CATSRDRAGPQHF. The CDR3 DNA follows: TGTGCCACCAGTAGGGACCGTGCGGGTCCCCAGCATTTT. The full variable domain, in which reference TRBV15 and TRBJ1-5 provide the parts outside the CDR3, is DAMVIQNPRYQVTQFGKPVTLSCSQTLNHNVMYWYQQKSSQAPKLLFHYYDKDFNNEADTPDNFQSRRPNTSFCFLDIRSPGLGDTAMYLCATSRDRAGPQHFGDGTRLSIL.

The rearrangement links TRBV9 to TRBJ2-5, with 8 bases identical to TRBD2. The CDR3 loop spans 15 amino acids. J gave up 11 bases and V 3 bases, and 15 bases lay outside the gene matches. Looked up from germline, CDR1 is SGDLS and CDR2 is YYNGEE. The CDR3 bases are TGTGCCAGCAGCGCAAGCGGGAGTTTCTGGTCTGAGCAGTACTTC. It encodes CASSASGSFWSEQYF.

To note about this clonotype: A much larger clone lies one base from this, so it may be a read error. The V and J genes are TRBV15 and TRBJ2-7; D remains unclear. The CDR3 is 12 amino acids. CDR1 LNHNV and CDR2 YYDKDF come from the germline V gene (reference sequence). Between the trimmed V and J ends, which lost 3 bases and 1 base, there was a span of 4 bases. The CDR3 DNA sequence: TGTGCCACCAGCAGCGGTTCCTACGAGCAGTACTTC. It is translated as CATSSGSYEQYF.

The chain employs TRBV20-1 and TRBJ1-4; D is unclear. Trimming removed 5 bases at V and 7 bases at J, with 14 bases between. Germline assignment: CDR1 DFQATT and CDR2 SNEGSKA (reference sequence). The CDR3 contains 13 residues. CDR3 coding DNA: TGCAGTGCTCCGAAAAGGGTGGCTGAAAAACTGTTTTTT. Amino acids: CSAPKRVAEKLFF.

With regard to this clonotype: Compared with germline, one end of the junction differs, possibly owing to a read error. In DNA, the CDR3 is TGTGACACCAGTGACCCGGACCCGTACAATGAGCAGTTCTTC. Protein: CDTSDPDPYNEQFF. The chain uses TRBV24-1 and TRBJ2-1, with unresolved D. The CDR3 length is 14 residues. Germline CDR1 and CDR2: KGHDR and SFDVKD.

The chain uses TRBV7-3 and TRBJ1-1; TRBD1 aligns across 7 bases. CDR1 is SGHTA, CDR2 FQGTGA, per germline. The CDR3 covers 14 residues. J was trimmed by 1 base and V by 5 bases; bases with no gene match: 4. DNA for the CDR3: TGTGCCAGCAGCGTGGGGACAGCGAACACTGAAGCTTTCTTT. It specifies CASSVGTANTEAFF.

This clonotype came up a few times. The chain employs TRBV9 and TRBJ2-5, with TRBD2 matching 8 bases. The CDR3 contains 16 residues. The germline V gene encodes CDR1 SGDLS and CDR2 YYNGEE. Trimming cost V 2 bases and J 5 bases; bases outside gene matches: 11. This chain's CDR3 is CASSVRGGVHVETQYF. In nucleotides, the CDR3 is TGTGCCAGCAGCGTCCGGGGGGGCGTTCATGTGGAGACCCAGTACTTC.

A few counts support this clonotype. The gene calls are TRBV27 and TRBJ2-7, with TRBD2 matching over 9 bases. This CDR3 has 15 amino acids. In germline, CDR1 is MNHEY, CDR2 SMNVEV (reference sequence). Trimming cost V 6 bases and J 0 bases; bases outside gene matches: 6. The CDR3 nucleotides read TGTGCCAGCAGCCCTAGCGGGACGGACTCCTACGAGCAGTACTTC. Translated, it gives CASSPSGTDSYEQYF.

The rearrangement joins TRBV28 to TRBJ2-4, with D perhaps given as TRBD1 or TRBD2 (6 bases each). This CDR3 spans 16 amino acids. V was shortened by 4 bases and J by 3 bases, with 16 bases between the two germline ends. CDR1 is MDHEN and CDR2 is SYDVKM in the germline V gene. The chain's CDR3 is CASSSQGLSVKNIQYF. The CDR3 nucleotides read TGTGCCAGCAGTTCACAGGGACTTTCGGTCAAAAACATTCAGTACTTC.

The chain recombines TRBV7-8 with TRBJ2-3; perhaps TRBD1 as D (6 bases). V lost 1 base to trimming and J lost 0 bases, with 11 bases between them. CDR3 length: 16 amino acids. The germline CDR1 and CDR2 sequences are SGHVS and FQNEAQ. DNA of the CDR3: TGTGCCAGCAGCTTAGACAGGGTTGGAAGCACAGATACGCAGTATTTT. The encoded protein is CASSLDRVGSTDTQYF. The full variable domain, its missing parts supplied by reference TRBV7-8 and TRBJ2-3, is GAGVSQSPRYKVAKRGQDVALRCDPISGHVSLFWYQQALGQGPEFLTYFQNEAQLDKSGLPSDRFFAERPEGSVSTLKIQRTQQEDSAVYLCASSLDRVGSTDTQYFGPGTRLTVL.

V usage is TRBV20-1 and J usage is TRBJ2-1, with 11 bases matching TRBD2. The CDR3 consists of 13 residues. V lost 7 bases and J lost 6; bases outside the gene matches: 5. Germline loops: CDR1 DFQATT, CDR2 SNEGSKA (reference sequence). CDR3 DNA sequence: TGCAGTGTCTATGGGACTAGCGGCAATGAGCAGTTCTTC. Protein product: CSVYGTSGNEQFF.

The CDR3 region is CASSPRGLIYEQYF. In DNA, the CDR3 is TGTGCCAGCTCACCACGTGGACTCATCTACGAGCAGTACTTC. The chain is built from TRBV18 and TRBJ2-7; D possibly corresponds to TRBD2 (5 bases). V was trimmed by 1 base and J by 3 bases, leaving 10 bases between them. Germline assignment: CDR1 KGHSH and CDR2 LQKENI. This CDR3 spans 14 amino acids.

The chain uses TRBV27 and TRBJ2-5, with D maybe TRBD1 (8 bases). Trimming stripped 5 bases from V and 4 bases from J, with 17 bases between. Per the germline V gene, CDR1 is MNHEY and CDR2 is SMNVEV (reference sequence). This CDR3 is 15 amino acids long. The CDR3 sequence: CASSTGQGGGETQYF. The CDR3 DNA follows: TGTGCCAGCAGTACCGGACAGGGCGGGGGAGAGACCCAGTACTTC.

The J gene is TRBJ2-3, the V gene TRBV5-1, with unresolved D. Germline V lookup: CDR1 SGHRS, CDR2 YFSETQ. The CDR3 is 14 amino acids. The germline V and J ends were trimmed by 4 bases and 5 bases, with 14 bases remaining between them. CDR3 region: CASSDKDERDTQYF. As DNA, the CDR3 is TGCGCCAGCAGCGATAAGGACGAAAGAGATACGCAGTATTTT. Supplemented by reference TRBV5-1 and TRBJ2-3, the full variable domain reads KAGVTQTPRYLIKTRGQQVTLSCSPISGHRSVSWYQQTPGQGLQFLFEYFSETQRNKGNFPGRFSGRQFSNSRSEMNVSTLELGDSALYLCASSDKDERDTQYFGPGTRLTVL.